Below are 17 T cell receptor beta chains sequenced from a single sample in a study of Ad26.COV2.S vaccination and SARS-CoV-2 variants. Described treatment: 19 received Ad26.COV2.S at low or high dose, single or two shots; 5 received placebo; per-sample allocation not given. Collection of samples fell on day 63 after the first vaccine or placebo injection. Method: immunoSEQ multiplex PCR; TCRdb's copy keeps in-frame clones and lacks some. The sample contains 300,000 to 500,000 clones, roughly nine tenths of which appear only once. The sample consisted of peripheral blood, taken in a trial of Ad26.COV2.S vaccine versus placebo. These receptors all come from a person between 18 and 65 years old who received the Ad26.COV2.S COVID-19 vaccine or a placebo.

The chain has TRBV6-5 and TRBJ1-2; a possible D gene is TRBD1 (6 bases). The CDR3 length is 14 residues. Germline loops: CDR1 MNHEY, CDR2 SVGAGI. The ends were cut back, 6 bases at V and 6 bases at J, with 17 bases in the middle. CDR3 coding DNA: TGTGCCAGCAGATCGAACAGGGATAGGAATGGCTACACCTTC. Translation: CASRSNRDRNGYTF.

This clone was seen once. This chain's CDR3 is CASSYEGVNSPLHF. CDR3 in DNA: TGTGCCAGCAGTTATGAGGGCGTTAATTCACCCCTCCACTTT. This chain connects TRBV6-5 to TRBJ1-6; D uncertain. This CDR3 comprises 14 residues. Germline CDR1 is MNHEY and CDR2 is SVGAGI. Trimming left V 3 bases short and J 6 bases short, with 9 bases between.

The chain links TRBV7-2 to TRBJ2-7; possible D gene TRBD1, 6 bases. The V end lost 2 bases, the J end lost 3 bases, and 17 bases lay between the germline ends. The germline gives CDR1 SGHTA, CDR2 FQGNSA. The CDR3 runs to 16 residues. In DNA, the CDR3 is TGTGCCAGCAGCTTAAGCCGGGACAAGGGGCTCTACGAGCAGTACTTC. The encoded protein is CASSLSRDKGLYEQYF.

The chain carries TRBV25-1 and TRBJ1-2; TRBD1 is a possible D gene (5 bases). The CDR3 consists of 13 residues. The germline V gene encodes CDR1 MGHDK and CDR2 SYGVNS. V lost 8 bases and J 3 bases, leaving 13 bases between the germline ends. The DNA of the CDR3 is TGTGCCAGCTCGGGGCCCAACGACTATGGCTACACCTTC. This encodes CASSGPNDYGYTF.

The V gene is TRBV4-1, the J gene TRBJ1-5; D call uncertain. The CDR3 has 14 amino acids. Trimming left V 0 bases short and J 6 bases short, with 9 bases between. The V gene's germline CDR1 is MGHRA and CDR2 YSYEKL. The CDR3 here is CASSQEFRGQPQHF. The CDR3 DNA is TGCGCCAGCAGCCAAGAATTTCGAGGTCAGCCCCAGCATTTT.

This chain connects TRBV6-4 to TRBJ2-1; D is undetermined. This CDR3 spans 16 amino acids. Germline CDR1 is MRHNA and CDR2 is SNTAGT. The V gene lost 3 bases and the J gene lost 2 bases, with 14 bases spanning the gap. The CDR3 DNA reads TGTGCCAGCAGTGAAGAGCCCGCCATTACCTACAATGAGCAGTTCTTC. Translated, it gives CASSEEPAITYNEQFF.

This clone was observed a few times. The rearrangement uses TRBV12-5 and TRBJ2-2, with 9 positions matching TRBD1. This CDR3 has 18 residues. V trimming: 1 base; J trimming: 6 bases; junction bases outside the gene matches: 12. The germline V gene encodes CDR1 LGHNT and CDR2 FRNRAP. The chain's CDR3 is CASGLARGRTGVAGELFF. The CDR3 region has the DNA TGTGCTAGTGGTTTGGCAAGGGGCCGGACAGGGGTTGCCGGGGAGCTGTTTTTT. Together with reference TRBV12-5 and TRBJ2-2, the CDR3 gives the full variable domain: DARVTQTPRHKVTEMGQEVTMRCQPILGHNTVFWYRQTMMQGLELLAYFRNRAPLDDSGMPKDRFSAEMPDATLATLKIQPSEPRDSAVYFCASGLARGRTGVAGELFFGEGSRLTVL.

The V call is TRBV19, the J call TRBJ2-6; D remains ambiguous. This CDR3 spans 15 amino acids. Germline lookup yields CDR1 LNHDA and CDR2 SQIVND (reference sequence). V was clipped by 0 bases and J by 4 bases, with 7 bases between them. This CDR3 is CASSIDVSGANVLTF. DNA of the CDR3: TGTGCCAGTAGTATAGATGTGTCGGGGGCCAACGTCCTGACTTTC.

This chain joins TRBV23-1 and TRBJ1-5; D gene ambiguous. TRBV23-1 is an ORF, with its function uncertain. V was shortened by 2 bases and J by 4 bases, with 9 bases between the two germline ends. There are 14 residues in the CDR3. The DNA of the CDR3 is TGCGCCAGCAGTCAAGACGCAGAAAATCAGCCCCAGCATTTT. This translates into CASSQDAENQPQHF.

This chain joins TRBV24-1 and TRBJ1-4; 7 bases fit TRBD1. Germline V gene lookup returns CDR1 KGHDR and CDR2 SFDVKD. The CDR3 is 16 residues long. J lost 1 base, V lost 1 base, and 2 bases had no gene match. CDR3 region: CATSDFRTGTNEKLFF. DNA for the CDR3: TGTGCCACCAGTGATTTCAGGACAGGAACTAATGAAAAACTGTTTTTT.

This rearrangement joins TRBV27 to TRBJ2-7, with a weak D call TRBD2 (5 bases). Trimming left V 1 base short and J 2 bases short, with 12 bases between. CDR1 is MNHEY, CDR2 SMNVEV, per germline (reference sequence). The CDR3 covers 15 residues. Written as DNA, the CDR3 is TGTGCCAGCAGTTTATGGTTCGGGGTCGCCTACGAGCAGTACTTC. Translated: CASSLWFGVAYEQYF.

J is TRBJ2-5 and V is TRBV7-8; D gene uncertain. The germline V gene encodes CDR1 SGHVS and CDR2 FQNEAQ. This CDR3 is built from 11 residues. Trimming took off 5 bases at V and 5 bases at J, with 6 bases between the two ends. CDR3 amino acids: CASSPRETQYF. DNA for the CDR3: TGTGCCAGCAGCCCGCGGGAGACCCAGTACTTC.

This chain joins TRBV5-5 and TRBJ1-2; D gene unclear. Trimming shortened V by 2 bases and J by 4 bases, and 15 bases separated the two germline ends. Germline V gene lookup returns CDR1 SGHKS and CDR2 YYEKEE (reference sequence). The CDR3 length is 15 residues. The CDR3 DNA follows: TGTGCCAGCAGCTTTGGGCCCCTTCAACTCTATGGCTACACCTTC. Encoded protein: CASSFGPLQLYGYTF.

This chain links TRBV18 with TRBJ2-3; D is ambiguous. Looked up from germline, CDR1 is KGHSH and CDR2 is LQKENI. This CDR3 is 16 amino acids long. V was shortened by 1 base and J by 4 bases, with 15 bases between the two germline ends. The CDR3 reads CASSPRPTSGADTQYF. The CDR3 region has the DNA TGTGCCAGCTCACCACGGCCAACCTCGGGCGCAGATACGCAGTATTTT.

This chain links TRBV6-5 with TRBJ1-2, with TRBD1 as a possible D gene (5 bases). This CDR3 comprises 13 residues. Trimming shortened V by 4 bases and J by 5 bases, and 11 bases separated the two germline ends. Germline CDR1 and CDR2: MNHEY and SVGAGI. The CDR3 sequence is CASSLNRMYGYTF. The CDR3 nucleotides read TGTGCCAGCAGTTTGAACAGGATGTATGGCTACACCTTC.

This clone has just a few counts. This chain connects TRBV5-4 to TRBJ1-6, with 9 bases identical to TRBD1. The CDR3 consists of 15 residues. In germline, CDR1 is SGHNT, CDR2 YYREEE (reference sequence). Trimming took 3 bases from V and 8 from J; bases not matched to a gene: 6. Here the CDR3 DNA reads TGTGCCAGCAGCTCCGGGACAGGGTCTGATTCACCCCTCCACTTT. It is translated as CASSSGTGSDSPLHF.

This clone has just one count. This chain links TRBV5-1 with TRBJ1-1, with TRBD1 matching over 7 bases. CDR1 and CDR2 from the germline V gene are SGHRS and YFSETQ. The J segment lost 1 base and the V segment lost 2 bases, leaving 8 bases of the junction unmatched. This CDR3 contains 16 residues. The CDR3 is CASSFRPGQQNTEAFF. In DNA form, the CDR3 reads TGCGCCAGCAGCTTTAGGCCGGGACAGCAGAACACTGAAGCTTTCTTT.